A selection of T cell receptor beta chains follows, all from one sample in a study of blood T cell repertoires in COVID-19. Sequenced by immunoSEQ multiplex PCR; TCRdb stores in-frame clones only, minus some. The sample has some 200,000 clones, about four fifths seen once. The sequenced material came from peripheral blood. The receptors shown here come from a woman between 35 and 50 years old with acute or convalescent COVID-19. The CDR3 runs from the conserved cysteine through the conserved F or W.

>TRBV2
CASSGLRGSDGGYTF
>TRBV15
CATSRDSIGAPTYNEQFF
>TRBV18
CASSRGGSTGGEQYF
>TRBV2
CASRRAGANTEAFF
>TRBV19
CASSIGSALTYEQYF
>TRBV9
CASTSDNEQFF
>TRBV2
CASRKAAAEAFF
>TRBV28
CASSPLAGADTQYF
>TRBV5-1
CASPYFGQGAKYNEQFF
>TRBV11-2
CASSFDIINSPLHF